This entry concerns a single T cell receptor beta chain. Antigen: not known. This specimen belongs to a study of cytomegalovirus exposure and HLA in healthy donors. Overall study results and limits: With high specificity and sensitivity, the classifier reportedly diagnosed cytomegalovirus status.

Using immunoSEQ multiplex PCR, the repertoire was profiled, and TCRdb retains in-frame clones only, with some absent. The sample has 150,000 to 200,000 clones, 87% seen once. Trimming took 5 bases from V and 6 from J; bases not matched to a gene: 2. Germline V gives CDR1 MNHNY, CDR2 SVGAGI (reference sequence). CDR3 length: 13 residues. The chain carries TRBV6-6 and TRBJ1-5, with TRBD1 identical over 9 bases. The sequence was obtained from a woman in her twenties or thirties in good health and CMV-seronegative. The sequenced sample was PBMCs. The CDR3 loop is CASSRTGAQPQHF. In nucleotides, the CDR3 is TGTGCCAGCAGTAGGACAGGGGCTCAGCCCCAGCATTTT.